A selection of T cell receptor beta chains follows, all from one sample in a study of T cells after yellow fever vaccination. MiXCR, applied by TCRdb to the 5' RACE reads, yields one record per CDR3 protein. This table holds fewer than 400,000 distinct CDR3 sequences, more than 5.5% found once. Sequencing used PBMCs, obtained 5 days after the yellow fever booster vaccination. These TCRs come from a man younger than 40 who received the YFV17D yellow fever vaccine. Both conserved end residues are trimmed from each CDR3. Size is omitted from some rows. Given values are once, few, many or a class for expanded clones.

TRBV4-3	few	TRBJ2-1	ASSQEVSSGIKNEQF
TRBV7-2	-	TRBJ2-7	ASSLTTGFSYEQY
TRBV29-1	few	TRBJ2-3	SAYRGNTDTQY
TRBV27	few	TRBJ2-1	ASSRRDSTYNEQF
TRBV18	many	TRBJ2-7	ASSPRSSGEQY
TRBV5-1	-	TRBJ2-1	ASSWRAGGPQF
TRBV18	-	TRBJ1-4	ASSPRQGDDEKLF
TRBV5-1	many	TRBJ2-5	ASSLLYQETQY
TRBV4-3	-	TRBJ2-3	ASRPSGSDTQY
TRBV5-1	-	TRBJ2-7	ASSLGAGGKGYEQY
TRBV7-2	many	TRBJ2-7	ASSSNGLRPYEQY
TRBV5-5	many	TRBJ2-5	ASTSLNGGLETQY
TRBV5-5	-	TRBJ2-7	ASSLVTLAGGEQY
TRBV20-1	few	TRBJ1-1	SGTRGNTEAF
TRBV7-9	many	TRBJ2-5	ASRKTGRETQY
TRBV24-1	few	TRBJ2-1	ATSESGTQGQF
TRBV7-9	many	TRBJ2-5	ASSFPGQLQETQY
TRBV4-3	-	TRBJ2-3	ASSQDNIYSAGGLGY
TRBV5-1	few	TRBJ2-5	ASSLVGTGRQTQY
TRBV6-2/TRBV6-3	few	TRBJ2-7	ASKAGVSEQY
TRBV20-1	many	TRBJ2-1	SARASGRADEQF
TRBV7-9	-	TRBJ2-7	ASTGHLYEQY
TRBV19	few	TRBJ2-7	ASSPGMRGYEQY
TRBV7-2	-	TRBJ1-5	ASSLGTGASFQPQH
TRBV28	many	TRBJ2-4	AKSIQY
TRBV7-3	many	TRBJ2-2	ASSFMGGNTGELF
TRBV7-8	few	TRBJ2-3	ASAGLAGGPDTQY
TRBV7-2	-	TRBJ2-1	ATTGIISYNEQF
TRBV9	many	TRBJ2-7	ASSVTDAAYEQY
TRBV6-2/TRBV6-3	many	TRBJ2-1	ASKAGGSYNEQF
TRBV6-5	-	TRBJ2-1	ASSYGGLGNRNEQF
TRBV20-1	few	TRBJ1-4	SARDSQGSF
TRBV29-1	many	TRBJ1-2	SVQTGYGYT
TRBV20-1	-	TRBJ2-3	SAEAGGHTDTQY
TRBV12-3/TRBV12-4	-	TRBJ2-1	ASSPAPAGTYNEQF
TRBV5-1	-	TRBJ2-1	ASCRASGSHEQF
TRBV12-3/TRBV12-4	-	TRBJ1-1	AIRPSGTLWTEAF
TRBV7-2	many	TRBJ2-5	ASSSSGGETQY
TRBV13	many	TRBJ2-5	ASSLRTPKTQY
TRBV7-9	many	TRBJ2-2	ASSFRLGDTGELF
TRBV6-5	few	TRBJ2-3	ASSSNSAGLGTDTQY
TRBV28	many	TRBJ2-1	ASSSDGGTDEQF
TRBV6-2/TRBV6-3	-	TRBJ2-7	ASSSRGHNHYEQY